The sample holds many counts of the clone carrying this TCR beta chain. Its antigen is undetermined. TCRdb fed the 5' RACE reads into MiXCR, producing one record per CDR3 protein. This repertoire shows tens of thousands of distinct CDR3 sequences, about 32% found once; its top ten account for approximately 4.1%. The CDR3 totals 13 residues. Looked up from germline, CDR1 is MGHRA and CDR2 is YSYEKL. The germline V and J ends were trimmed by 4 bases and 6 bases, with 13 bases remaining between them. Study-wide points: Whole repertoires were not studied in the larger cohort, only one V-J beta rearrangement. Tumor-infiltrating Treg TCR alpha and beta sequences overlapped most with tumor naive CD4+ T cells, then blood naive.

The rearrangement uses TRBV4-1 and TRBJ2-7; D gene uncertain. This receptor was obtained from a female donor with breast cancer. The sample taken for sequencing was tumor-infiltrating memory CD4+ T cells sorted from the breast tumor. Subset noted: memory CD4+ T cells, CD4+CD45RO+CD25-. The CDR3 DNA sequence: TGCGCCAGCAGCCGCACCGTCCAGAGCGAGCAGTACTTC. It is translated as CASSRTVQSEQYF.